This section outlines one TCR beta chain sequence together with its context. Antigen: not known. TCRdb re-called the 5' RACE reads with MiXCR, one entry per CDR3 protein. The table has about 730,000 distinct CDR3 sequences, 20% to 25% seen once; the top ten hold roughly 4%. The data originate from a study of identical twins. Findings and caveats of the study: Weaker excess twin sharing was seen among beta out-of-frame sequences. Clonotypes of the beta chain that were abundant in cord blood carried fewer insertions (memory repertoires showed none).

V was clipped by 0 bases and J by 1 base, with 9 bases between them. Germline V gene lookup returns CDR1 SGHRS and CDR2 YFSETQ. The CDR3 contains 15 residues. The same sample was also studied in work on T cells expressing NK-cell markers. That study reports: Underlying the TCR beta repertoires were sorted CD3+CD56+NKG2C+, CD3+CD56+NKG2C- and CD3+CD56-NKG2C+ T cells. Researchers report these clonotypes also headed the CD3+CD56-NKG2C+ fraction in several donors.

The sequencing input was PBMCs. The receptor was isolated from a woman under 30 in good health. V usage is TRBV5-1 and J usage is TRBJ2-3; no definite D call. The CDR3, as DNA: TGCGCCAGCAGCTTGGTGGGTGCCCGCACAGATACGCAGTATTTT. It yields the protein CASSLVGARTDTQYF. Combining the CDR3 with reference TRBV5-1 and TRBJ2-3 gives the whole variable domain KAGVTQTPRYLIKTRGQQVTLSCSPISGHRSVSWYQQTPGQGLQFLFEYFSETQRNKGNFPGRFSGRQFSNSRSEMNVSTLELGDSALYLCASSLVGARTDTQYFGPGTRLTVL.